These T cell receptor beta chains were read from a single sample in a study of CD8 T cells in Susac syndrome. TCRdb re-called the immunoSEQ multiplex PCR reads through MiXCR, storing one row per CDR3 protein. The sample gives 150,000 or so distinct CDR3 sequences, approximately 94% of which show up once; around 0.093% is in the top ten. The sample was CD4+ T cells from PBMCs. Receptors were obtained from a human donor with multiple sclerosis. Both conserved end residues are part of each CDR3. The D gene is left open where the match is weak. Clone size is not always given. Where it is, it says once, few, many or a class for expanded clones.

clone_size	d_call	v_call	j_call	cdr3_aa	cdr3_nt
-	-	TRBV24-1	TRBJ2-1	CATSETVSYNEQFF	TGTGCCACCAGTGAAACAGTCTCCTACAATGAGCAGTTCTTC
-	-	TRBV20-1	TRBJ1-1	CSAADSMNTEAFF	TGCAGTGCCGCGGACAGCATGAACACTGAAGCTTTCTTT
-	-	TRBV18	TRBJ1-1	CASSPMAGGLDTEAFF	TGTGCCAGCTCACCTATGGCAGGCGGCTTGGACACTGAAGCTTTCTTT
-	-	TRBV6-1	TRBJ1-1	CASRFINTEAFF	TGTGCCAGCAGATTCATAAACACTGAAGCTTTCTTT
-	-	TRBV12-3/TRBV12-4	TRBJ1-2	CASTQRSGRNYGYTF	TGTGCCAGCACTCAAAGGTCGGGCAGAAACTATGGCTACACCTTC
-	-	TRBV12-3/TRBV12-4	TRBJ1-2	CASSQGQSYGYTF	TGTGCCAGCAGCCAGGGACAAAGCTATGGCTACACCTTC
-	-	TRBV7-8	TRBJ1-5	CASSLFSGNQPQHF	TGTGCCAGCAGCTTATTTTCGGGTAATCAGCCCCAGCATTTT
-	-	TRBV2	TRBJ2-2	CASYRDSNTGELFF	TGTGCCAGTTACCGGGACTCGAACACCGGGGAGCTGTTTTTT
-	-	TRBV4-2	TRBJ1-4	CASSQDGPGTNEKLFF	TGTGCCAGCAGCCAAGATGGGCCAGGGACTAATGAAAAACTGTTTTTT
-	TRBD1	TRBV6-5	TRBJ2-3	CASRGTGPIDTQYF	TGTGCCAGCCGAGGGACAGGGCCCATAGATACGCAGTATTTT
-	TRBD2	TRBV5-1	TRBJ2-7	CASSPGGGKDEQYF	TGCGCCAGCAGCCCCGGGGGGGGGAAGGACGAGCAGTACTTC
-	-	TRBV7-9	TRBJ2-4	CASGWGDVRVIQYF	TGTGCCTCCGGGTGGGGGGACGTCAGGGTCATTCAGTACTTC
-	-	TRBV11-2	TRBJ2-7	CASSLLWKAVNEQYF	TGTGCCAGCAGCTTATTATGGAAGGCAGTCAACGAGCAGTACTTC
-	-	TRBV28	TRBJ1-3	CASSLDLRQTGNTIYF	TGTGCCAGCAGTCTCGACCTCCGTCAGACTGGAAACACCATATATTTT
-	TRBD1	TRBV2	TRBJ2-7	CASSSRDRESEEQYF	TGTGCCAGCAGTAGCCGGGACAGGGAATCTGAAGAGCAGTACTTC
few	-	TRBV7-8	TRBJ2-7	CASSPRRVDLYEQYF	TGTGCCAGCAGCCCAAGAAGGGTTGACCTCTACGAGCAGTACTTC
-	TRBD2	TRBV20-1	TRBJ2-1	CSASPTSGSREQFF	TGCAGTGCTAGCCCGACTAGCGGGAGTAGAGAGCAGTTCTTC
-	TRBD1	TRBV4-2	TRBJ1-1	CASSQGIGTAGTEAFF	TGTGCCAGCAGCCAGGGGATCGGGACAGCGGGCACTGAAGCTTTCTTT
once	-	TRBV18	TRBJ2-2	CASSPQNPGELFF	TGTGCCAGCTCACCACAGAATCCCGGGGAGCTGTTTTTT
-	-	TRBV5-1	TRBJ2-1	CASSFWRGDEQFF	TGCGCCAGCAGCTTCTGGAGGGGGGATGAGCAGTTCTTC
-	TRBD2	TRBV28	TRBJ2-5	CASGTSGRETQYF	TGTGCCAGCGGGACTAGCGGGAGAGAGACCCAGTACTTC
-	TRBD2	TRBV24-1	TRBJ2-2	CATSDFSGGVTGELFF	TGTGCCACCAGTGATTTCTCGGGAGGAGTCACCGGGGAGCTGTTTTTT
-	-	TRBV11-2	TRBJ2-7	CASSLLLHEQYF	TGTGCCAGCAGCTTACTTTTACACGAGCAGTACTTC
-	-	TRBV7-9	TRBJ1-5	CASSFFSQPQHF	TGTGCCAGCAGCTTCTTCTCTCAGCCCCAGCATTTT
-	TRBD1	TRBV19	TRBJ1-6	CASSLTAGTVNSPLHF	TGTGCCAGTAGTCTTACAGCCGGGACAGTGAATTCACCCCTCCACTTT
-	-	TRBV10-3	TRBJ2-7	CAIKIQGYEQYF	TGTGCCATCAAAATTCAGGGCTACGAGCAGTACTTC
-	-	TRBV20-1	TRBJ2-7	CSASPLAGMYEQYF	TGCAGTGCCAGCCCCCTAGCAGGGATGTACGAGCAGTACTTC